This TCR beta chain originates from a study of tumor-infiltrating lymphocytes in primary liver carcinoma. A primer in the constant region served to generate TCR beta cDNA from around 500 ng of total RNA. Amplification in three nested multiplex PCR rounds with slightly modified ARM-PCR gave rise to TCR beta libraries. For approximately 10 cycles apiece, the opening two PCR rounds ran with TRBV1-TRBV30 forward primers and a C-beta reverse primer. Each CDR3 protein gets one entry after TCRdb re-called the multiplex PCR reads with MiXCR. The repertoire consists of around 330,000 distinct CDR3 sequences, with 65% occurring once and the leading ten covering roughly 8.9%. Germline V CDR1 and CDR2: SGHAT, FQDESV (reference sequence). V shed 4 bases and J shed 3 bases, with 13 bases lying between them. The CDR3 has 15 residues. Out of unsorted whole blood came the blood RNA, and germline DNA was extracted as well.

Overall study results and limits: Among the pair types, tumor region pairs showed more overlap than tumor-adjacent and tumor-blood pairs.

Worth noting for this clonotype: Its target is not known.

This TCR was recovered from a man aged 35 to 55 with primary liver carcinoma and hepatitis B virus infection. The source material was peripheral blood. The chain couples TRBV11-1 to TRBJ2-1; no firm D call. The CDR3 region is CASSSLVGDYNEQFF. The DNA for the CDR3 is TGTGCCAGCAGCTCCCTCGTTGGAGACTACAATGAGCAGTTCTTC.